Listed here are 9 T cell receptor beta chains from one sample, sequenced in a study of blood T cell repertoires in COVID-19. Assay: immunoSEQ multiplex PCR; the TCRdb copy retains only in-frame clones and omits some. The repertoire has around 200,000 clones, over 80% of them found once; the top ten carry 1.3%. Sequences were obtained from peripheral blood. Every receptor here comes from a woman aged 25-40 years with COVID-19, enrolled during active disease.

The chain couples TRBV6-5 to TRBJ1-2; D might be TRBD1 (5 bases). Germline assignment: CDR1 MNHEY and CDR2 SVGAGI. The CDR3 has 15 amino acids. The V and J ends lost 0 bases and 8 bases respectively, with 16 bases between them. CDR3 DNA: TGTGCCAGCAGTTACTCGAGTAGGACAATGGAGGGCTACACCTTC. Translated: CASSYSSRTMEGYTF.

In this sample, this clone turned up once. V usage is TRBV6-2 or TRBV6-3 and J usage is TRBJ1-5; D is unclear. The CDR3 loop spans 14 amino acids. Germline V gene lookup returns CDR1 MNHEY and CDR2 SVGEGT. The ends were cut back, 0 bases at V and 1 base at J, with 4 bases in the middle. CDR3 coding DNA: TGTGCCAGCAGTTACTCGGCAAGCAATCAGCCCCAGCATTTT. Translating it yields CASSYSASNQPQHF.

The chain carries TRBV5-4 and TRBJ1-2; weak D call: TRBD1 (6 bases). Germline-derived CDR1 and CDR2 are SGHNT and YYREEE (reference sequence). Trimming removed 0 bases at V and 1 base at J, with 16 bases between. The CDR3 loop spans 17 amino acids. CDR3 nucleotide sequence: TGTGCCAGCAGCTTGGATAACAGGGAAGGGGGTAACTATGGCTACACCTTC. Its protein is CASSLDNREGGNYGYTF.

The V call is TRBV5-1, the J call TRBJ2-7, with D perhaps TRBD2 (6 bases). The CDR3 runs to 14 residues. Trimming took 4 bases from V and 0 from J, leaving 11 bases between them. The V gene's germline CDR1 is SGHRS and CDR2 YFSETQ. The CDR3 coding sequence is TGCGCCAGCAGCCTTAGCGGAAGCTCCTACGAGCAGTACTTC. Its protein product is CASSLSGSSYEQYF.

This clone was seen only once. This chain links TRBV19 with TRBJ2-1; 10 bases match TRBD2. CDR3 length: 15 amino acids. CDR1 and CDR2 (germline): LNHDA, SQIVND (reference sequence). After removal of 7 bases from V and 9 bases from J, the junction contained 12 bases not matched to a gene. The CDR3 protein is CASTLGASGRTEQFF. The DNA of the CDR3 is TGTGCCAGTACCCTGGGGGCTAGCGGGAGAACTGAGCAGTTCTTC.

This clone was observed a handful of times. The J gene is TRBJ1-2, the V gene TRBV27; no reliable D call. Germline V gene data show CDR1 as MNHEY and CDR2 as SMNVEV (reference sequence). CDR3 length: 13 residues. Trimming took off 5 bases at V and 4 bases at J, with 11 bases between the two ends. The CDR3 coding sequence is TGTGCCAGCAGTGGGAGGGAGGGCTATGGCTACACCTTC. Amino acid sequence: CASSGREGYGYTF.

The chain recombines TRBV3-1 (or the pseudogene TRBV3-2) with TRBJ1-5; no clear D gene. Per the germline V gene, CDR1 is LGHDT and CDR2 is YNNKEL (reference sequence). Trimming removed 1 base at V and 4 bases at J, with 14 bases between. This CDR3 is 16 amino acids long. The CDR3 protein is CASSQGSVRRNQPQHF. The CDR3 region has the DNA TGTGCCAGCAGCCAAGGATCGGTCCGCCGGAATCAGCCCCAGCATTTT.

The gene calls are TRBV6-5 and TRBJ1-2; 7 bases line up with TRBD1. The CDR3 consists of 14 residues. The germline V gene has CDR1 MNHEY and CDR2 SVGAGI. The J segment lost 4 bases and the V segment lost 0 bases, leaving 2 bases of the junction unmatched. CDR3 loop: CASSYSGQLYGYTF. The CDR3 nucleotides are TGTGCCAGCAGTTACTCGGGACAGCTCTATGGCTACACCTTC.

The V gene is TRBV3-1 (or the pseudogene TRBV3-2), the J gene TRBJ1-6, with 9 bases aligning to TRBD1. V dropped 1 base and J dropped 7; count of bases not matched to a gene: 2. This CDR3 comprises 15 residues. Germline CDR1 LGHDT, CDR2 YNNKEL (reference sequence). CDR3 sequence: CASSQGQGENSPLHF. CDR3 nucleotide sequence: TGTGCCAGCAGCCAAGGACAGGGGGAGAATTCACCCCTCCACTTT.